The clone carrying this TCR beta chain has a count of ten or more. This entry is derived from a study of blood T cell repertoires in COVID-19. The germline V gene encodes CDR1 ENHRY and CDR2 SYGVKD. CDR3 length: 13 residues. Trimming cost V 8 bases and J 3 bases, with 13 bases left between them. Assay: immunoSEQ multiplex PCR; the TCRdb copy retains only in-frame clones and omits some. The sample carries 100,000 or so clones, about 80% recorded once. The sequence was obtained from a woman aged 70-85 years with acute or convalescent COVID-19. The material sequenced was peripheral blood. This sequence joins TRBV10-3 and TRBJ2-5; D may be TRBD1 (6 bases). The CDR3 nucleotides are TGTGCCATCCGGACAGTAATAGAAGAGACCCAGTACTTC. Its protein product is CAIRTVIEETQYF.